This TCR beta chain was retrieved from a study of shared clonotypes between healthy human individuals. Whole-study context: For every donor, three CD4 naive, three CD4 memory, two CD8 naive and one CD8 memory plates were used.

The method was immunoSEQ multiplex PCR; TCRdb's version includes in-frame clones alone and lacks a portion of them. This sample yields about 990,000 clones, of which 75% to 85% are seen a single time; roughly 0.57% belongs to the top ten. Points from the study as a whole: Non-shared clonotypes displayed generation probabilities falling below those of clonotypes present in all four donors.

Germline CDR1 reads SGHNT; CDR2 reads YYREEE (reference sequence). Trimming removed 3 bases at V and 4 bases at J, with 10 bases between. The CDR3 contains 14 residues. Healthy HIV-negative adults without recent acute infections or vaccinations served as donors. CD4+ cells underwent separation, giving CD45RA+ naive and CD45RA-negative memory subsets. Note on this clone: The antigen remains unidentified.

The sequence was collected from a man younger than 35 in good health. Some clones in this sample may be carry-over from other donors' samples. The V call is TRBV5-4, the J call TRBJ1-4, with D possibly being TRBD1 (5 bases). Sequencing was carried out using memory CD4+ T cells from PBMCs. Subset here: CD45RA-negative fraction. The CDR3 nucleotides read TGTGCCAGCAGCTGGGGGACGGTTAATGAAAAACTGTTTTTT. This translates into CASSWGTVNEKLFF.